What follows describes a single TCR beta chain. No antigen is known for it. These data originate in a study of shared clonotypes between healthy human individuals. Study-wide findings and caveats: Rarefaction gave evidence that sorted-subset sequencing remained incomplete despite large depth.

For each subset, genomic DNA was distributed in equal portions over several immunoSEQ plates. Here immunoSEQ multiplex PCR was the method, and the copy in TCRdb shows in-frame clones only, minus some. This sample has fewer than 700,000 clones; roughly 95% occur once, and the top ten carry 0.095% to 0.14%. Naive CD8 cells lacked CD45RO and underwent positive selection for CCR7, leaving out terminally differentiated effector memory CD45RA+ cells. CDR1 is MGHDK and CDR2 is SYGVNS in the germline V gene. V shed 4 bases and J 7 bases; nucleotides not matched to a gene: 5. The CDR3 is 13 amino acids. This receptor was taken from a woman aged 25-40 years in good health. V usage is TRBV25-1 and J usage is TRBJ2-7; 9 nucleotides match TRBD1. The specimen was naive CD8+ T cells sorted from blood. The CDR3 protein is CASSGDRGGEQYF. In nucleotides, the CDR3 is TGTGCCAGCAGTGGCGACAGGGGGGGAGAGCAGTACTTC.